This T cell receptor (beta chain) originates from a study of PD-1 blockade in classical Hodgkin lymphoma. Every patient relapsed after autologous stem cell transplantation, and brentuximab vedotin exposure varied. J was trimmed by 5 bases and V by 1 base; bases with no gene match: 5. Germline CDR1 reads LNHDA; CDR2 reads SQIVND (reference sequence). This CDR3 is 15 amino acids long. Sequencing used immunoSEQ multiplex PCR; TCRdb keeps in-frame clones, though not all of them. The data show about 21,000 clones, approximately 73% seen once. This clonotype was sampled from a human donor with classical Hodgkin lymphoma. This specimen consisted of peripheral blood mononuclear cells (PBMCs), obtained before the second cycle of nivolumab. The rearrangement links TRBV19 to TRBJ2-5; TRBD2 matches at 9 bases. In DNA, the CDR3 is TGTGCCAGTAGTATAGCGGCGGGAGGGCCGGAGACCCAGTACTTC. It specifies CASSIAAGGPETQYF. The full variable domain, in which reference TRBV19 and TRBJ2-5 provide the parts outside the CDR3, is DGGITQSPKYLFRKEGQNVTLSCEQNLNHDAMYWYRQDPGQGLRLIYYSQIVNDFQKGDIAEGYSVSREKKESFPLTVTSAQKNPTAFYLCASSIAAGGPETQYFGPGTRLLVL.